The TCR beta chain under discussion was sequenced for a study of monozygotic twins with cystic fibrosis. Study-wide points: Low clonality (median roughly 0.009) suggested a mostly naive repertoire. Nucleotide-identical clonotype sharing was significantly higher within monozygotic CF twin pairs than between unrelated CF individuals. In this small cohort, shared CDR3 numbers showed no association with age, concordance or disease severity.

Produced via immunoSEQ multiplex PCR; TCRdb's table is partial and in-frame only. The sample records 30,000 to 35,000 clones, around 66% being singletons. Comment on this clone: Its target is not known.

Sequencing was done on a sample of blood. The TCR originated in a girl aged 10 to 17 with cystic fibrosis.

CDR3 protein: CASQRGGTGANVLTF. Here the CDR3 DNA reads TGTGCCAGCCAAAGGGGCGGCACGGGGGCCAACGTCCTGACTTTC. The chain uses TRBV19 and TRBJ2-6, with D possibly matching TRBD1 (5 bases). The CDR3 spans 15 residues. Between the trimmed V and J ends, which lost 9 bases and 4 bases, there was a span of 16 bases. In germline, CDR1 is LNHDA, CDR2 SQIVND (reference sequence). The variable domain in full, completed from reference TRBV19 and TRBJ2-6, reads DGGITQSPKYLFRKEGQNVTLSCEQNLNHDAMYWYRQDPGQGLRLIYYSQIVNDFQKGDIAEGYSVSREKKESFPLTVTSAQKNPTAFYLCASQRGGTGANVLTFGAGSRLTVL.